Shown below are 2 T cell receptor beta chains from a single sample sequenced in a study of shared clonotypes between healthy human individuals. Only in-frame clones appear in the TCRdb table, and some are missing; sequencing was by immunoSEQ multiplex PCR. This table has about 490,000 clones, around three quarters appearing once. Source material: PBMCs. These TCRs come from a woman aged 40 to 49 in good health. Some clones in this sample may be carry-over from other donors' samples.

V gene TRBV9 combines with J gene TRBJ1-3; TRBD1 is a possible D gene (6 bases). V was cut by 0 bases and J by 4 bases, with 20 bases left in between. The V gene's germline CDR1 is SGDLS and CDR2 YYNGEE. The CDR3 has 18 amino acids. The CDR3 sequence is CASSVGIGDINGGNTIYF. In nucleotides, the CDR3 is TGTGCCAGCAGCGTAGGAATCGGGGACATTAACGGGGGAAACACCATATATTTT.

The chain employs TRBV18 and TRBJ2-2, with 9 bases fitting TRBD1. CDR3 length: 19 residues. Germline values: CDR1 KGHSH, CDR2 LQKENI. After removal of 6 bases from V and 0 bases from J, the junction contained 14 bases not matched to a gene. The CDR3 DNA reads TGTGCCAGCTCCCTGGGACCGGGACAGGGATCCTCGAACACCGGGGAGCTGTTTTTT. Translated: CASSLGPGQGSSNTGELFF.